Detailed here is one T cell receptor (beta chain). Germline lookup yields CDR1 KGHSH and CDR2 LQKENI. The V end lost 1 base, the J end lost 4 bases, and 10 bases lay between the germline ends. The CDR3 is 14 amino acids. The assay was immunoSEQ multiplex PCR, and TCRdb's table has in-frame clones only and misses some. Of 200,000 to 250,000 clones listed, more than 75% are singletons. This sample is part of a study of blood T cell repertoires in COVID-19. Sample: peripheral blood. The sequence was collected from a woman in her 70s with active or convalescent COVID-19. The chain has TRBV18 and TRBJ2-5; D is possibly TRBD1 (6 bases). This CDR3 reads CASSPRDTAETQYF. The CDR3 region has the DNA TGTGCCAGCTCACCACGGGACACCGCAGAGACCCAGTACTTC.